The rows below give T cell receptor beta chains drawn from one sample of a study of cytomegalovirus exposure and HLA in healthy donors. Produced via immunoSEQ multiplex PCR; TCRdb's table is partial and in-frame only. Seen here are 130,000 or so clones, more than 8% observed once, and the top ten hold under 7%. Sequenced sample: PBMCs. The receptors were sampled from a man aged 35 to 55 in good health and CMV-seronegative. The CDR3 runs from the conserved cysteine through the conserved F or W. D genes are given only for firm matches. Only some rows state a clone size, as once, few, many or a class for expanded clones.

size	J	D	V	CDR3
.	TRBJ2-7	.	TRBV28	CASSLLAWTQGSHEQYF
few	TRBJ1-5	.	TRBV4-2	CASSQEAGSNQPQHF
.	TRBJ1-1	.	TRBV19	CASTSLYDAGPSTEAFF
few	TRBJ1-5	.	TRBV7-9	CASSHFGPAGANQPQHF
.	TRBJ2-2	.	TRBV13	CASSHGRVHGELFF
few	TRBJ1-2	.	TRBV9	CASSVAGGRYGYTF
few	TRBJ2-1	.	TRBV13	CASSTLIAGESSYNEQFF
few	TRBJ1-6	TRBD1	TRBV10-3	CAISNDRESNSPLHF
.	TRBJ2-2	TRBD2	TRBV5-1	CASSMTSGGANTGELFF
.	TRBJ2-3	.	TRBV4-1	CASSQIDTDTQYF
.	TRBJ2-2	TRBD2	TRBV27	CASSDGLAGTSTGELFF
.	TRBJ2-5	.	TRBV7-7	CASSLGYQETQYF
.	TRBJ1-4	.	TRBV7-9	CASSPGDRANEKLFF
few	TRBJ1-5	.	TRBV7-9	CASSLGQGSSNQPQHF
once	TRBJ2-7	.	TRBV19	CASSIVASSYEQYF
few	TRBJ1-1	.	TRBV5-5	CASDLMGGTEAFF
few	TRBJ2-2	.	TRBV19	CASSISRGRTGELFF
.	TRBJ2-7	.	TRBV10-1	CASSMGVSYEQYF
few	TRBJ1-1	.	TRBV27	CASSLQGSTEAFF
few	TRBJ1-2	.	TRBV5-1	CASSLGTRDPYGYTF
few	TRBJ2-4	TRBD1	TRBV7-2	CASSLGDRGRAKNIQYF
few	TRBJ2-3	.	TRBV9	CASSGHRGIDTQYF
few	TRBJ1-2	.	TRBV29-1	CSVDTTRGDYGYTF
few	TRBJ2-1	TRBD2	TRBV6-5	CASKDGLAHNEQFF
.	TRBJ1-1	TRBD1	TRBV5-1	CASSHQGGTEAFF
few	TRBJ1-2	.	TRBV9	CASSGHLGGRERGYTF
.	TRBJ1-6	.	TRBV4-1	CASSQESGDNSPLHF
.	TRBJ1-5	.	TRBV6-6	CASSQEDNQPQHF
.	TRBJ2-5	TRBD2	TRBV4-2	CASSQELAGGLETQYF
.	TRBJ2-2	.	TRBV5-4	CASSLGQTAGELFF
.	TRBJ2-7	.	TRBV5-4	CASSSAGYEQYF
.	TRBJ2-2	TRBD2	TRBV10-3	CAIRLAGGLNTGELFF
.	TRBJ2-3	.	TRBV9	CASSVGRGGDTQYF
.	TRBJ2-2	TRBD2	TRBV6-1	CASKRLAVAGELFF
.	TRBJ2-1	TRBD2	TRBV7-3	CASSTSGGGEQFF
.	TRBJ1-2	.	TRBV29-1	CSVETTRDMDGYTF
few	TRBJ2-3	.	TRBV5-4	CASSSLASDTQYF
.	TRBJ2-5	TRBD2	TRBV7-9	CASSSAGGGETQYF
.	TRBJ2-2	TRBD1	TRBV25-1	CASSGDRENTGELFF